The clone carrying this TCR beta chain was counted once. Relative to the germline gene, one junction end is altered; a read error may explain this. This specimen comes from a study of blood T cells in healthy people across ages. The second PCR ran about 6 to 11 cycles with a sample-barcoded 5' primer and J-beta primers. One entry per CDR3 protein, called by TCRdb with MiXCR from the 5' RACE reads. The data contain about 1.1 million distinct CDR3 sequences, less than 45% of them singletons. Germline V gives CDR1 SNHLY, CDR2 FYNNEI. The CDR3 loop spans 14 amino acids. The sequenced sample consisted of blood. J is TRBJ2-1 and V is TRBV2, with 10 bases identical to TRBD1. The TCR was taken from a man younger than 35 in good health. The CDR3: CVSRSGGQGVEQFF. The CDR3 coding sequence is TGTGTCAGCAGGAGTGGAGGACAGGGGGTTGAGCAGTTCTTC.